Following are 26 T cell receptor beta chains from one sample sequenced in a study of cytomegalovirus exposure and HLA in healthy donors. The PCR made use of 60 Vbeta and 13 Jbeta primers. TCRdb's table, derived via immunoSEQ multiplex PCR, lists solely in-frame clones and lacks some. Among roughly 120,000 clones, 79% were seen once, and the ten largest hold approximately 2%. The source material was PBMCs. These receptors originate from a young man in good health and CMV-seronegative.

The chain couples TRBV27 to TRBJ2-1; TRBD2 matches 11 bases. The CDR3 spans 14 residues. The ends lost 9 bases at V and 8 bases at J; junction bases unmatched: 9. CDR1 and CDR2 from the germline V gene are MNHEY and SMNVEV (reference sequence). CDR3 nucleotide sequence: TGTGCCAGTAAGACTAGCGGGATAAGTGATGAGCAGTTCTTC. This sequence encodes CASKTSGISDEQFF.

The chain recombines TRBV5-1 with TRBJ1-1; TRBD1 is a possible D gene (5 bases). The CDR3 extends over 15 amino acids. Per the germline V gene, CDR1 is SGHRS and CDR2 is YFSETQ. Trimming took off 0 bases at V and 3 bases at J, with 12 bases between the two ends. Here the CDR3 reads CASSLDGGADTEAFF. Here the CDR3 DNA reads TGCGCCAGCAGCTTGGACGGGGGAGCGGACACTGAAGCTTTCTTT.

This clone was detected only a few times. The chain joins TRBV18 to TRBJ1-5; 7 positions match TRBD1. V trimming: 3 bases; J trimming: 9 bases; junction bases outside the gene matches: 8. Germline V gene sequence: CDR1 KGHSH, CDR2 LQKENI. This CDR3 region has 14 residues. The CDR3 here is CASSPGTARGPQHF. CDR3 DNA sequence: TGTGCCAGCTCACCTGGGACAGCGAGGGGGCCCCAGCATTTT.

The chain combines TRBV12-5 with TRBJ2-2; tentatively, D is TRBD2 (5 bases). The germline V gene encodes CDR1 LGHNT and CDR2 FRNRAP. Between the trimmed V and J ends, which lost 3 bases and 3 bases, there was a span of 11 bases. This CDR3 has 15 residues. The CDR3 reads CASGFFGEHTGELFF. Written as DNA, the CDR3 is TGTGCTAGTGGTTTCTTCGGGGAGCACACCGGGGAGCTGTTTTTT.

This clone has just one count. The chain combines TRBV18 with TRBJ2-7, with D possibly being TRBD1 (6 bases). Germline lookup yields CDR1 KGHSH and CDR2 LQKENI. The CDR3 has 13 amino acids. Trimming pared 4 bases from V and 4 bases from J, leaving 11 bases between. In DNA form, the CDR3 reads TGTGCCAGCTCACTACAGGGTGGGTACGAGCAGTACGTC. Residues: CASSLQGGYEQYV.

The chain employs TRBV6-1 and TRBJ2-7; 10 bases map to TRBD2. Germline-derived CDR1 and CDR2 are MNHNS and SASEGT. Trimming removed 8 bases from V and 4 bases from J; junction bases left unmatched: 2. This CDR3 has 12 residues. In DNA form, the CDR3 reads TGTGCCAGCCAAGCGGGGGGGTACGAGCAGTACTTC. Protein: CASQAGGYEQYF.

The chain carries TRBV15 and TRBJ2-1; D is ambiguous. Trimming cost V 6 bases and J 8 bases, with 14 bases left between them. This CDR3 spans 13 amino acids. CDR1 and CDR2 (germline): LNHNV, YYDKDF (reference sequence). CDR3 amino acids: CATRHASRDEQFF. In DNA form, the CDR3 reads TGTGCCACCAGGCATGCTAGTCGGGATGAGCAGTTCTTC.

This clone was counted a few times. The J gene is TRBJ2-6, the V gene TRBV5-1, with 7 nucleotides matching TRBD1. Unmatched junction bases numbered 11, after V lost 7 bases and J lost 1 base. The CDR3 sequence is 17 residues long. CDR1 SGHRS and CDR2 YFSETQ come from the germline V gene. The CDR3 DNA reads as TGCGCCAGCGGCCGGGACAGTATCATTTCTGGGGCCAACGTCCTGACTTTC. Protein product: CASGRDSIISGANVLTF.

The chain combines TRBV6-4 with TRBJ1-2, with a weak D call TRBD1 (6 bases). This CDR3 is built from 14 residues. Trimming shortened V by 3 bases and J by 7 bases, and 15 bases separated the two germline ends. CDR1 MRHNA and CDR2 SNTAGT come from the germline V gene. CDR3 nucleotides: TGTGCCAGCAGTGAACAAGCGGGGGCTGGTGGCTACACCTTC. Protein: CASSEQAGAGGYTF.

The chain combines TRBV7-6 with TRBJ2-5; no reliable D call. V lost 2 bases to trimming and J lost 7 bases, with 14 bases between them. CDR1 and CDR2 (germline): SGHVS, FNYEAQ. CDR3 length: 14 amino acids. CDR3 region: CASSLPRERMTQYF. In nucleotides, the CDR3 is TGTGCCAGCAGCTTACCTCGCGAGCGTATGACCCAGTACTTC.

The chain joins TRBV19 to TRBJ1-5, with D possibly being TRBD1 (5 bases). V lost 2 bases and J 0 bases, leaving 14 bases between the germline ends. The length of the CDR3 is 17 residues. CDR1 is LNHDA and CDR2 is SQIVND in the germline V gene (reference sequence). The CDR3 DNA sequence: TGTGCCAGTAGTATAAGACAGCGAAAAAATAGCAATCAGCCCCAGCATTTT. Amino acids: CASSIRQRKNSNQPQHF.

The gene calls are TRBV25-1 and TRBJ2-4, with 9 bases lining up with TRBD1. This CDR3 spans 15 amino acids. Trimming at V came to 4 bases and at J to 11 bases, leaving 12 bases not matched to a gene. Germline CDR1 reads MGHDK; CDR2 reads SYGVNS. CDR3 sequence reads: CASSAMPPGQGVQYF. Here the CDR3 DNA reads TGTGCCAGCAGTGCCATGCCCCCGGGACAGGGTGTTCAGTACTTC.

The chain recombines TRBV29-1 with TRBJ2-5; the match to TRBD1 covers 8 bases. V lost 4 bases, J lost 5 bases, and 6 bases stayed unmatched. The CDR3 runs to 13 residues. From germline, CDR1 is SQVTM and CDR2 ANQGSEA. The CDR3: CSVVQGAIETQYF. The DNA of the CDR3 is TGCAGCGTTGTTCAGGGGGCTATTGAGACCCAGTACTTC.

The chain recombines TRBV5-1 with TRBJ2-1; D gene uncertain. Germline lookup yields CDR1 SGHRS and CDR2 YFSETQ. V lost 1 base and J lost 12, with 8 bases in between. CDR3 size: 11 residues. The DNA of the CDR3 is TGCGCCAGCAGCTTGCAAGGAGTGCAGTTCTTC. Amino acid sequence: CASSLQGVQFF. The full variable domain, in which reference TRBV5-1 and TRBJ2-1 provide the parts outside the CDR3, is KAGVTQTPRYLIKTRGQQVTLSCSPISGHRSVSWYQQTPGQGLQFLFEYFSETQRNKGNFPGRFSGRQFSNSRSEMNVSTLELGDSALYLCASSLQGVQFFGPGTRLTVL.

This sequence joins TRBV7-8 and TRBJ2-7, with 7 nucleotides matching TRBD2. V lost 1 base, J lost 4 bases, and 7 bases stayed unmatched. CDR3 length: 15 residues. The germline gives CDR1 SGHVS, CDR2 FQNEAQ. Written as DNA, the CDR3 is TGTGCCAGCAGCTTAGGGGGCGGGAGCGTTTACGAGCAGTACGTC. Its translation: CASSLGGGSVYEQYV.

This clone occurred a few times. This chain joins TRBV9 and TRBJ1-1; unclear D gene. V was trimmed by 4 bases and J by 1 base, leaving 14 bases between them. The germline V gene has CDR1 SGDLS and CDR2 YYNGEE. The CDR3 extends over 15 amino acids. CDR3 DNA: TGTGCCAGCAGCACCCGAGGGAACGCGAACACTGAAGCTTTCTTT. Protein: CASSTRGNANTEAFF.

This chain links TRBV19 with TRBJ2-2, with TRBD2 matching 10 bases. Trimming at V came to 7 bases and at J to 4 bases, leaving 12 bases not matched to a gene. The CDR3 is 17 amino acids. The germline V gene has CDR1 LNHDA and CDR2 SQIVND (reference sequence). The CDR3 sequence is CASIPDRLAGLTGELFF. The DNA for the CDR3 is TGTGCCAGTATCCCCGATAGACTAGCGGGCCTCACCGGGGAGCTGTTTTTT.

The V call is TRBV4-1, the J call TRBJ2-6; 10 positions match TRBD1. There are 18 residues in the CDR3. V dropped 6 bases and J dropped 0; count of bases not matched to a gene: 8. CDR1 MGHRA and CDR2 YSYEKL come from the germline V gene. CDR3 nucleotide sequence: TGCGCCAGCAGAAACCCGGGACAGGGGCTCTCTGGGGCCAACGTCCTGACTTTC. It is translated as CASRNPGQGLSGANVLTF.

This sequence joins TRBV27 and TRBJ1-5; D is possibly TRBD1 (5 bases). V was shortened by 8 bases and J by 4 bases, with 12 bases between the two germline ends. The V gene's germline CDR1 is MNHEY and CDR2 SMNVEV (reference sequence). This CDR3 contains 13 residues. In nucleotides, the CDR3 is TGTGCCAGCGCCTTGGCAGGGAATCAGCCCCAGCATTTT. Its protein product is CASALAGNQPQHF.

V usage is TRBV27 and J usage is TRBJ1-5, with a possible D match to TRBD1 (5 bases). Germline lookup yields CDR1 MNHEY and CDR2 SMNVEV (reference sequence). Trimming pared 2 bases from V and 3 bases from J, leaving 8 bases between. The CDR3 totals 14 residues. DNA of the CDR3: TGTGCCAGCAGTTTACAGGGTCCCAATCAGCCCCAGCATTTT. Its translation: CASSLQGPNQPQHF.

This chain uses TRBV27 with TRBJ2-2, with 11 bases identical to TRBD2. The CDR3 consists of 16 residues. CDR1 MNHEY and CDR2 SMNVEV come from the germline V gene (reference sequence). Trimming cost V 2 bases and J 10 bases; bases outside gene matches: 9. The chain's CDR3 is CASSLGTSGPPEELFF. In DNA form, the CDR3 reads TGTGCCAGCAGTTTAGGGACTAGCGGTCCCCCGGAGGAGCTGTTTTTT.

This clone was detected only a few times. V and J are TRBV27 and TRBJ1-2; D ambiguous. V was shortened by 6 bases and J by 4 bases, with 18 bases between the two germline ends. Germline values: CDR1 MNHEY, CDR2 SMNVEV (reference sequence). The CDR3 has 15 amino acids. The CDR3 reads CASSPNGFGVYGYTF. The CDR3 DNA is TGTGCCAGCAGCCCAAATGGGTTCGGGGTCTATGGCTACACCTTC.

The gene calls are TRBV13 and TRBJ2-3, with TRBD2 matching over 8 bases. Germline CDR1 and CDR2: PRHDT and FYEKMQ (reference sequence). The CDR3 is 17 amino acids. With 5 bases clipped from V and 1 base from J, the junction kept 11 bases outside the gene matches. CDR3 in DNA: TGTGCCAGCAGCACTCGAAAAGCGGGAGACGGCACAGATACGCAGTATTTT. This translates into CASSTRKAGDGTDTQYF.

The CDR3 reads CASSQEQGYNSPLHF. CDR3 DNA: TGCGCCAGCAGCCAAGAGCAGGGATATAATTCACCCCTCCACTTT. This sequence joins TRBV4-3 and TRBJ1-6; a possible D gene is TRBD1 (5 bases). CDR1 is LGHNA, CDR2 YSLEER, per germline. The CDR3 is 15 residues long. V was trimmed by 0 bases and J by 4 bases, leaving 7 bases between them.

This chain uses TRBV19 with TRBJ2-2, with 12 bases fitting TRBD2. CDR3 length: 15 amino acids. Unmatched junction bases numbered 2, after V lost 9 bases and J lost 0 bases. Germline lookup yields CDR1 LNHDA and CDR2 SQIVND (reference sequence). CDR3 sequence: CASRLAGANTGELFF. In DNA form, the CDR3 reads TGTGCCAGCCGACTAGCGGGAGCGAACACCGGGGAGCTGTTTTTT.

This clone was seen more than once but under ten times. This chain uses TRBV5-6 with TRBJ2-7; no clear D gene. The CDR3 runs to 13 residues. Germline loops: CDR1 SGHDT, CDR2 YYEEEE. The V and J ends lost 4 bases and 5 bases respectively, with 13 bases between them. The CDR3 DNA is TGTGCCAGCAGCGCGGATTCTCGCAACGAGCAGTACTTC. This codes for CASSADSRNEQYF.